The 4 T cell receptor beta chains below all came from one sample that was sequenced in a study of blood T cell repertoires in COVID-19. Method: immunoSEQ multiplex PCR; TCRdb's copy keeps in-frame clones and lacks some. The sample lists about 230,000 clones, 65% to 90% occurring once. The sample was peripheral blood. The receptors come from a man aged 50 to 59 with COVID-19, enrolled during active disease.

The sample holds a few counts of this clone. The same CDR3 can be traced to other DNA sequences in this sample. The V and J genes are TRBV9 and TRBJ1-3; 9 bases match TRBD1. The CDR3 runs 16 residues. The V gene's germline CDR1 is SGDLS and CDR2 YYNGEE. Germline trimming cut 0 bases from V and 4 bases from J; bases unmatched to any gene: 5. The CDR3, as DNA: TGTGCCAGCAGCGTAGACCCCACAGGGGGCGGAAACACCATATATTTT. This sequence encodes CASSVDPTGGGNTIYF.

The genes are TRBV9 and TRBJ1-1; the match to TRBD1 covers 7 bases. The trim removed 4 bases at V and 0 bases at J, leaving 6 bases unmatched. Germline-derived CDR1 and CDR2 are SGDLS and YYNGEE. The CDR3 has 15 amino acids. The CDR3 is CASSRQGTMNTEAFF. DNA for the CDR3: TGTGCCAGCAGCCGACAGGGAACCATGAACACTGAAGCTTTCTTT. The full variable domain, its missing parts supplied by reference TRBV9 and TRBJ1-1, is DSGVTQTPKHLITATGQRVTLRCSPRSGDLSVYWYQQSLDQGLQFLIQYYNGEERAKGNILERFSAQQFPDLHSELNLSSLELGDSALYFCASSRQGTMNTEAFFGQGTRLTVV.

The CDR3 reads CASSQGSGLYTIYF. The CDR3 DNA follows: TGTGCCAGCAGCCAGGGGTCAGGACTCTACACCATATATTTT. This chain links TRBV3-1 (or the pseudogene TRBV3-2) with TRBJ1-3, with D unclear. The CDR3 spans 14 residues. Trimming took off 3 bases at V and 8 bases at J, with 14 bases between the two ends. Germline V gene data show CDR1 as LGHDT and CDR2 as YNNKEL (reference sequence).

The V and J genes are TRBV11-2 and TRBJ2-7; 7 bases are a match to TRBD1. Trimming cost V 1 base and J 0 bases; bases outside gene matches: 9. The CDR3 has 17 amino acids. Germline CDR1 is SGHAT and CDR2 is FQNNGV. The CDR3: CASSLGVWDSISYEQYF. The CDR3 DNA sequence: TGTGCCAGCAGCTTAGGGGTTTGGGACAGTATCTCCTACGAGCAGTACTTC.